The clone carrying this TCR beta chain was found once. Germline values: CDR1 MNHNY, CDR2 SVGAGI (reference sequence). The V end was cut by 2 bases, the J end by 12 bases, with 14 bases between. The CDR3 consists of 12 residues. This entry is derived from a study of graft-versus-host responses after intestinal transplantation. Data came from immunoSEQ multiplex PCR; TCRdb stores just in-frame clones and leaves some out. The table lists 9,500 to 13,000 clones, roughly 79% of them singletons. Intraepithelial and lamina propria lymphocytes were freed from processed graft tissue. This material consisted of ileum tissue, taken 23 days after intestinal transplant. V is TRBV6-6 and J is TRBJ2-7; D remains unclear. The clonotype originates from a human patient who received an intestinal transplant, so some T cells may come from the graft donor. CDR3 residues: CASSYPGQEPYF. CDR3 DNA: TGTGCCAGCAGTTACCCGGGCCAAGAACCGTACTTC.